This T cell receptor (beta chain) was identified in a study of radiation and T cells in renal cell carcinoma. This clone came up once. The antigen is unknown. Points from the study as a whole: From baseline, blood top tumor clonotypes peaked at 2 weeks post-radiation.

Time point in this sample: blood 2 weeks post-SBRT. Treatment specified: 15 Gy SBRT to primary tumor, nephrectomy 4 weeks later. Blood was sampled at baseline, 2 weeks and 4 weeks after SBRT. Only in-frame clones appear in the TCRdb table, and some are missing; sequencing was by immunoSEQ multiplex PCR. This table has about 130,000 clones, 70% to 90% appearing once. J was trimmed by 0 bases and V by 1 base; bases with no gene match: 2. CDR1 is SGHVS and CDR2 is FNYEAQ in the germline V gene. The CDR3 has 16 amino acids. The chain couples TRBV7-6 to TRBJ2-3; 9 bases line up with TRBD2. The receptor was derived from a woman between 70 and 85 years old with renal cell carcinoma. The source material was blood, sampled from a patient whose treatment included radiotherapy and nephrectomy. The CDR3 nucleotides read TGTGCCAGCAGCTTAGGTCTAGCGGGGAGCACAGATACGCAGTATTTT. Translation gives CASSLGLAGSTDTQYF.